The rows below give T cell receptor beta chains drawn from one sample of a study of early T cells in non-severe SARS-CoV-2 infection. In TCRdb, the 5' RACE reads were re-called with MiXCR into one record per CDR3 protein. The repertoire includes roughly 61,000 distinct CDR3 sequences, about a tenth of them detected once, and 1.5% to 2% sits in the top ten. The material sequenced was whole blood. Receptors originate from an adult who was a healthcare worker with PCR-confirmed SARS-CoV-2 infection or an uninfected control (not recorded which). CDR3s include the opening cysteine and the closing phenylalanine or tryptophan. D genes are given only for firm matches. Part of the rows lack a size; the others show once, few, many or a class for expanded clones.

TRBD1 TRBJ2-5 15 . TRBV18 CAGSPDRVNQETQYF TGTGCCGGCTCACCCGACAGGGTCAACCAAGAGACCCAGTACTTC
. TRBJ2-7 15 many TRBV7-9 CASSSTRSGGHEQYF TGTGCCAGCAGCTCCACTCGATCCGGGGGCCACGAGCAGTACTTC
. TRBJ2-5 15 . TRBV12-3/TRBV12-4 CASSSTGAGQETQYF TGTGCCAGCAGTTCGACGGGGGCGGGGCAAGAGACCCAGTACTTC
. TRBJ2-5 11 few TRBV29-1 CSVNRVETQYF TGCAGCGTTAACAGGGTTGAGACCCAGTACTTC
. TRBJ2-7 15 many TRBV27 CASSTTDSVYHEQYF TGTGCCAGCAGTACGACGGACAGCGTTTACCACGAGCAGTACTTC
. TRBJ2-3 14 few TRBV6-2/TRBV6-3 CASRRLGRTDTQYF TGTGCCAGCCGGAGACTAGGTAGGACAGATACGCAGTATTTT
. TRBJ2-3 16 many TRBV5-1 CASSFRRDTLTDTQYF TGCGCCAGCAGCTTCCGACGGGACACCCTCACAGATACGCAGTATTTT
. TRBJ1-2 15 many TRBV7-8 CASSLDSRSHHGYTF TGTGCCAGCAGCTTGGACAGCCGTTCGCACCATGGCTACACCTTC
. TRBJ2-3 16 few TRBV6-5 CASSYSGRAATDTQYF TGTGCCAGCAGTTACTCGGGTAGGGCAGCGACAGATACGCAGTATTTT
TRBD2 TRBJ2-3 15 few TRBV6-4 CASSPLAGGTDTQYF TGTGCCAGCAGTCCATTAGCGGGGGGCACAGATACGCAGTATTTT
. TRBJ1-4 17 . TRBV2 CASSGWGIGAANEKLFF TGTGCCAGCAGTGGCTGGGGGATCGGGGCGGCTAATGAAAAACTGTTTTTT
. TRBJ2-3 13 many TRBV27 CASSLVRTDTQYF TGTGCCAGCAGTTTAGTTCGCACAGATACGCAGTATTTT
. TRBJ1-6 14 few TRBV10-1 CASSANAANSPLHF TGCGCCAGCTCAGCGAACGCGGCGAATTCACCCCTCCACTTT
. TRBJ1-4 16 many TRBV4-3 CASSQDWGATNEKLFF TGCGCCAGCAGCCAAGACTGGGGGGCGACTAATGAAAAACTGTTTTTT
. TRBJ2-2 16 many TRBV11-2 CASSLRTAVSTGELFF TGTGCCAGCAGCTTACGGACAGCCGTTAGCACCGGGGAGCTGTTTTTT
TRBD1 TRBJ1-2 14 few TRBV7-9 CASSQGAVNYGYTF TGTGCCAGCAGCCAGGGGGCGGTGAACTATGGCTACACCTTC
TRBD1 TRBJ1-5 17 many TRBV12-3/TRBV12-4 CASSLETGGWYSQPQHF TGTGCCAGCAGTTTAGAGACAGGGGGTTGGTATAGTCAGCCCCAGCATTTT
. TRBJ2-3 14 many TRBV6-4 CASSDSAAADTQYF TGTGCCAGCAGTGACTCAGCTGCGGCAGATACGCAGTATTTT
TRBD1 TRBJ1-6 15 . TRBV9 CASSAGTGENSPLHF TGTGCCAGCAGCGCAGGGACAGGGGAAAATTCACCCCTCCACTTT
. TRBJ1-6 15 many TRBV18 CASSPLPDQNSPLHF TGTGCCAGCTCACCACTCCCTGATCAGAATTCACCCCTCCACTTT
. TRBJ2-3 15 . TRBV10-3 CAATGRSGSTDTQYF TGTGCCGCGACAGGGAGGTCCGGTAGCACAGATACGCAGTATTTT
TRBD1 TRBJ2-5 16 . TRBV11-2 CASRNPGQGVGETQYF TGTGCCAGCAGGAACCCCGGACAGGGGGTTGGAGAGACCCAGTACTTC
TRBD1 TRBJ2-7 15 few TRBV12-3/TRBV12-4 CASSRMTGGGEEQYF TGTGCCAGCAGCCGAATGACAGGGGGTGGGGAGGAGCAGTACTTC
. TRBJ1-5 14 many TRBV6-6 CASSYEPRGQPQHF TGTGCCAGCAGTTACGAACCGAGGGGTCAGCCCCAGCATTTT
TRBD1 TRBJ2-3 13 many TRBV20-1 CSAGQGAKDTQYF TGCAGTGCTGGACAGGGGGCGAAGGATACGCAGTATTTT
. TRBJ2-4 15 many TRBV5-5 CASSPLRQSKNIQYF TGTGCCAGCAGCCCCCTCCGACAGTCCAAAAACATTCAGTACTTC
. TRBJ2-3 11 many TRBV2 CASRSGDTQYF TGTGCCAGCAGATCGGGAGATACGCAGTATTTT
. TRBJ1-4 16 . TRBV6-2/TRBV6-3 CASSSLVPLGDEKLFF TGTGCCAGCAGTTCGCTCGTCCCCCTCGGGGATGAAAAACTGTTTTTT
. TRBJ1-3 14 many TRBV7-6 CASSLASSGNTIYF TGTGCCAGCAGCTTAGCTTCTTCTGGAAACACCATATATTTT
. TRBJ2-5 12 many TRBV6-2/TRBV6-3 CASSYSGETQYF TGTGCCAGCAGTTACTCGGGGGAGACCCAGTACTTC
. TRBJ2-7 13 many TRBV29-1 CSVGTPGAYEQYF TGCAGCGTCGGGACGCCCGGTGCCTACGAGCAGTACTTC
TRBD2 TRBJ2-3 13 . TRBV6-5 CASMGGGTDTQYF TGTGCCAGCATGGGGGGGGGCACAGATACGCAGTATTTT
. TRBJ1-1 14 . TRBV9 CASSLGQRNTEAFF TGTGCCAGCAGCTTGGGGCAGCGGAACACTGAAGCTTTCTTT
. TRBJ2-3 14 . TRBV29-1 CSVLMDLRTDTQYF TGCAGCGTTCTGATGGACTTGAGAACAGATACGCAGTATTTT